This T cell receptor beta chain was profiled in a study of cytomegalovirus exposure and HLA in healthy donors. About the study: A preliminary data release comprised tens of millions of unique TCRs obtained from HLA-typed donors.

This clone was counted a few times. Losses at the gene ends were 4 bases for V and 0 bases for J; bases not matched to a gene: 3. This CDR3 is 15 amino acids long. From germline, CDR1 is SGHNT and CDR2 YYREEE (reference sequence). The PCR ran on 60 Vbeta and 13 Jbeta primers. Method: immunoSEQ multiplex PCR; TCRdb's copy keeps in-frame clones and lacks some. The sample includes 150,000 to 200,000 clones, 75% to 90% seen only once; the top ten take about 2.5%. The receptor was derived from a male donor in good health and CMV-seronegative. The chain is built from TRBV5-4 and TRBJ2-2; 7 bases agree with TRBD1. Sample: PBMCs. CDR3 protein: CASSPGQANTGELFF. CDR3 DNA: TGTGCCAGCAGCCCCGGACAGGCGAACACCGGGGAGCTGTTTTTT.